Following are 13 T cell receptor beta chains from one sample sequenced in a study of control samples from healthy donors and cancer patients (dated by TCRdb to about 2020). The library was generated by the immunoSEQ multiplex PCR assay. TCRdb holds this immuneACCESS table with in-frame rearrangements only. Some clones are missing; in checked studies, unresolved V genes explain under half, and the rest has no known cause. The sample table lists about 95,000 clones, 80% to 95% of them with a count of one. The biggest ten clones account for roughly 0.9% of the sample. The sequenced sample consisted of blood. These receptors originate from a woman in her 30s in good health.

A single count supports this clone. The rearrangement joins TRBV3-1 (or the pseudogene TRBV3-2) to TRBJ1-1, with D hard to call. There are 13 residues in the CDR3. Trimming removed 3 bases from V and 6 bases from J, with 11 bases in between. Germline V gene lookup returns CDR1 LGHDT and CDR2 YNNKEL (reference sequence). The DNA of the CDR3 is TGTGCCAGCAGCCATGAGGATTGGTCTGAAGCTTTCTTT. It yields the protein CASSHEDWSEAFF.

J is TRBJ2-6 and V is TRBV28; D gene uncertain. V gave up 5 bases and J gave up 3 bases, with 11 bases separating them. Per germline, CDR1 MDHEN and CDR2 SYDVKM. This CDR3 region has 15 residues. CDR3 nucleotide sequence: TGTGCCAGCAGTCTTTCGGCACTTGGGGCCAACGTCCTGACTTTC. It is translated as CASSLSALGANVLTF.

A word on this clone: At one end, the junction sequence differs from germline, possibly due to a read error. This chain uses TRBV6-5 with TRBJ1-2; 10 bases are a match to TRBD1. Germline CDR1 reads MNHEY; CDR2 reads SVGAGI. The CDR3 covers 14 residues. This CDR3 is CAGRPGTGAYGYTF. The CDR3 nucleotides read TGTGCCGGCAGACCCGGGACAGGGGCCTATGGCTACACCTTC.

The chain recombines TRBV28 with TRBJ1-2, with unresolved D. The CDR3 loop spans 13 amino acids. V was trimmed by 5 bases and J by 2 bases, leaving 9 bases between them. Germline V lookup: CDR1 MDHEN, CDR2 SYDVKM. CDR3 bases: TGTGCCAGCAGTCTTGACGGCAACTATGGCTACACCTTC. It codes for CASSLDGNYGYTF.

The chain links TRBV19 to TRBJ1-5; TRBD1 agrees at 7 bases. In germline, CDR1 is LNHDA, CDR2 SQIVND (reference sequence). The trim removed 7 bases at V and 5 bases at J, leaving 5 bases unmatched. This CDR3 has 13 amino acids. The CDR3 loop is CASNDREDQPQHF. Here the CDR3 DNA reads TGTGCCAGTAACGACAGGGAGGATCAGCCCCAGCATTTT.

This chain joins TRBV5-1 and TRBJ1-2; weak D call: TRBD1 (5 bases). The CDR3 consists of 15 residues. Trimming shortened V by 0 bases and J by 4 bases, and 13 bases separated the two germline ends. Germline CDR1 reads SGHRS; CDR2 reads YFSETQ. CDR3 sequence (DNA): TGCGCCAGCAGCTTGGGACAGCCCAATTCCTATGGCTACACCTTC. Translating it yields CASSLGQPNSYGYTF.

The genes are TRBV6-5 and TRBJ1-5; D remains unclear. The CDR3 is 15 residues long. CDR1 is MNHEY and CDR2 is SVGAGI in the germline V gene. The V and J ends lost 7 bases and 1 base respectively, with 14 bases between them. The chain's CDR3 is CASTSDTSSNQPQHF. The DNA of the CDR3 is TGTGCCAGCACCTCAGACACGAGCAGCAATCAGCCCCAGCATTTT.

The chain joins TRBV27 to TRBJ2-3; TRBD2 matches at 14 bases. CDR3 length: 16 residues. Germline loops: CDR1 MNHEY, CDR2 SMNVEV (reference sequence). Losses at the gene ends were 5 bases for V and 6 bases for J; bases not matched to a gene: 7. The CDR3, as DNA: TGTGCCAGCAGTCCAGGGACTAGCGGGGGAGCTGATACGCAGTATTTT. Amino acid sequence: CASSPGTSGGADTQYF.

The rearrangement links TRBV9 to TRBJ2-1; possible D gene TRBD2, 5 bases. Germline loops: CDR1 SGDLS, CDR2 YYNGEE. The CDR3 has 15 amino acids. V gave up 1 base and J gave up 7 bases, with 15 bases separating them. The CDR3 DNA sequence: TGTGCCAGCAGCGTACAGGTAACCCCGGGGAATGAGCAGTTCTTC. Translation gives CASSVQVTPGNEQFF. Filled out from reference TRBV9 and TRBJ2-1, the complete variable domain reads DSGVTQTPKHLITATGQRVTLRCSPRSGDLSVYWYQQSLDQGLQFLIQYYNGEERAKGNILERFSAQQFPDLHSELNLSSLELGDSALYFCASSVQVTPGNEQFFGPGTRLTVL.

The chain couples TRBV10-3 to TRBJ2-1; 9 positions match TRBD2. The CDR3 length is 14 residues. CDR1 is ENHRY, CDR2 SYGVKD, per germline. J gave up 13 bases and V 3 bases, and 10 bases lay outside the gene matches. In DNA form, the CDR3 reads TGTGCCATCAGTGATCCTAGCGGGACATGGGTCCAGTTCTTC. Protein sequence: CAISDPSGTWVQFF.

This clone has just one count. The J gene is TRBJ2-1, the V gene TRBV29-1; D tentatively fits TRBD1 or TRBD2 (5 bases each). Germline CDR1 reads SQVTM; CDR2 reads ANQGSEA. The length of the CDR3 is 13 residues. V was clipped by 4 bases and J by 5 bases, with 12 bases between them. The CDR3 loop reads CSVVGDGHNEQFF. CDR3 nucleotides: TGCAGCGTTGTCGGGGACGGACACAATGAGCAGTTCTTC.

The chain combines TRBV15 with TRBJ2-3, with D uncertain. The CDR3 is made up of 15 amino acids. Germline V gene lookup returns CDR1 LNHNV and CDR2 YYDKDF (reference sequence). V shed 2 bases and J shed 4 bases, with 13 bases lying between them. CDR3 amino acids: CATSRLIRSPDTQYF. The CDR3 nucleotides read TGTGCCACCAGCAGACTGATCCGATCCCCAGATACGCAGTATTTT.

This chain links TRBV6-5 with TRBJ1-5; maybe TRBD1 (5 bases). The CDR3 spans 15 residues. V gave up 0 bases and J gave up 2 bases, with 8 bases separating them. The germline gives CDR1 MNHEY, CDR2 SVGAGI. The CDR3, as DNA: TGTGCCAGCAGTTACTCGCTGGGGGGCAATCAGCCCCAGCATTTT. The encoded protein is CASSYSLGGNQPQHF.